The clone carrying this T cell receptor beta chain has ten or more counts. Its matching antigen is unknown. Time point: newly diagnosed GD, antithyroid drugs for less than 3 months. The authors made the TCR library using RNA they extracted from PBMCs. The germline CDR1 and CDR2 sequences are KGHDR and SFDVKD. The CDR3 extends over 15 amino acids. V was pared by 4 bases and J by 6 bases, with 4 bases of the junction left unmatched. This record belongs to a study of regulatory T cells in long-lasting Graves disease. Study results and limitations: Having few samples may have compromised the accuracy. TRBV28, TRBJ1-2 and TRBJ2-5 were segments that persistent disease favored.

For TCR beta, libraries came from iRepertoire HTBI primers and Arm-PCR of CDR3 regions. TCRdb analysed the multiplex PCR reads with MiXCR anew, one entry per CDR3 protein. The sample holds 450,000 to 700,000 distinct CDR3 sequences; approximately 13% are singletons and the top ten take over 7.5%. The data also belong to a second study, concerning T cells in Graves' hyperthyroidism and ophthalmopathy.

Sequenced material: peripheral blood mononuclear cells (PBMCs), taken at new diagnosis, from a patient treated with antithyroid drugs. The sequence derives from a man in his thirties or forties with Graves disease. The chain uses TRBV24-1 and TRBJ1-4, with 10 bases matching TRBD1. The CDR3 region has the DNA TGTGCCACCAGTGACCAGGGACAGGGGCATGAAAAACTGTTTTTT. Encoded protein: CATSDQGQGHEKLFF.